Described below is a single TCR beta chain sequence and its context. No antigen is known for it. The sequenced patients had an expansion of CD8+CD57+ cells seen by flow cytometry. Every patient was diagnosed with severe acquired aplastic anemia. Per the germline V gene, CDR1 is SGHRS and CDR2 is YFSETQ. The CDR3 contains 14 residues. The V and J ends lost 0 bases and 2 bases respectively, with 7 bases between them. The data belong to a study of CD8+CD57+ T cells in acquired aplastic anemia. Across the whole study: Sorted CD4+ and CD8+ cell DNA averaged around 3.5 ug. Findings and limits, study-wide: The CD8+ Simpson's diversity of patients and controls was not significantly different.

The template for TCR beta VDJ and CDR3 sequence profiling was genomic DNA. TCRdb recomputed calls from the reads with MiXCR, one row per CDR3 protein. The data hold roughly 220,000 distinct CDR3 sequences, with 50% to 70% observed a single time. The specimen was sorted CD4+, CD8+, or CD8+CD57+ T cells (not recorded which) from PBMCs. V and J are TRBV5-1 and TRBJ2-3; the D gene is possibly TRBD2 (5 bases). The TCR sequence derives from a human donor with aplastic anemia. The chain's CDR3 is CASSLGGFTDTQYF. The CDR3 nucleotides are TGCGCCAGCAGCTTGGGCGGGTTCACAGATACGCAGTATTTT.